The 2 T cell receptor beta chains below all came from one sample that was sequenced in a study of T-cell memory formation after mild COVID-19 listed by TCRdb under 2021. Libraries were made using 5' RACE. TCRdb names Illumina NovaSeq 6000 as the instrument used. Starting from the raw public reads, TCRdb applied fastp trimming at Q25, assembled clones with MiXCR and retained in-frame beta chains. Rows are combined by CDR3 protein, so each entry shows the most common genes and DNA. Across this sample there are about 250,000 distinct CDR3 sequences, with about a sixth seen only once. The ten largest clonotypes hold around 3.8% of the sample. Sequencing used PBMCs or a T cell subset sorted from them (not recorded which). The receptors stem from a man between 18 and 35 years old who had mild COVID-19 (a few samples of this study predate the infection). The sample titles of this study are shuffled in the database, so cell type and time point are left out; the donor was told from shared clones.

The chain uses TRBV2 and TRBJ2-3; D might be TRBD1 (6 bases). V lost 5 bases to trimming and J lost 0 bases, with 9 bases between them. The CDR3 covers 14 residues. Germline CDR1 reads SNHLY; CDR2 reads FYNNEI. The CDR3 bases are TGTGCCAGCAGTACACAGGGAAGCACAGATACGCAGTATTTT. This gives the protein CASSTQGSTDTQYF.

V is TRBV6-2 or TRBV6-3 and J is TRBJ2-5, with 7 bases identical to TRBD1. Trimming at V came to 4 bases and at J to 5 bases, leaving 10 bases not matched to a gene. The germline V gene has CDR1 MNHEY and CDR2 SVGEGT. CDR3 length: 15 residues. In DNA, the CDR3 is TGTGCCAGCAGTTCCCGGGCAGGGGGATCGGAGACCCAGTACTTC. Translating it yields CASSSRAGGSETQYF.